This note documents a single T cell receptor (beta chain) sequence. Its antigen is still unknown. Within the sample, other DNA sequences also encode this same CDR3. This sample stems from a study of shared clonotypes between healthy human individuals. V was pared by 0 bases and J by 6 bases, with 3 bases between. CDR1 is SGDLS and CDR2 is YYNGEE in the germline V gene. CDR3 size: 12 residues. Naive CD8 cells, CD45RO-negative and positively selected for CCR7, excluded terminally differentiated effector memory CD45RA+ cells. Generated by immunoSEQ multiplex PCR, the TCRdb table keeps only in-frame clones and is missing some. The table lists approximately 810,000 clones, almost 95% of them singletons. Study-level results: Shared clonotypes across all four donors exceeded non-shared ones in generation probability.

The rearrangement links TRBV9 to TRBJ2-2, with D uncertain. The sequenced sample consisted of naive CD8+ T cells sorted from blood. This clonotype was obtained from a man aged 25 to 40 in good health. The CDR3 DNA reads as TGTGCCAGCAGCGTAGTGGCCGGGGAGCTGTTTTTT. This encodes CASSVVAGELFF.